Only a few counts were recorded for the clone carrying this T cell receptor (beta chain). Its target is not known. The data originate from a study of cytomegalovirus exposure and HLA in healthy donors. Use of 60 Vbeta and 13 Jbeta primers characterized the PCR. TCRdb keeps only in-frame clones here, not all; method: immunoSEQ multiplex PCR. The profile covers about 190,000 clones, with about 77% appearing a single time and approximately 4.8% taken by the ten largest. The germline gives CDR1 SGHKS, CDR2 YYEKEE (reference sequence). The CDR3 is 15 residues long. Regarding the study as a whole: TCR beta chain V- and J-gene trimming was linked, in a later analysis, to a missense variant in DCLRE1C. Cytomegalovirus status, reportedly, was diagnosed with high specificity and sensitivity by the classifier.

Sequencing was performed on PBMCs. The chain uses TRBV5-5 and TRBJ2-2, with TRBD2 matching 11 bases. This clonotype originated in a man between 25 and 39 years old in good health and CMV-seropositive. CDR3: CAGRPLAGETGELFF. The CDR3 coding sequence is TGTGCTGGGCGGCCACTAGCGGGAGAAACCGGGGAGCTGTTTTTT.